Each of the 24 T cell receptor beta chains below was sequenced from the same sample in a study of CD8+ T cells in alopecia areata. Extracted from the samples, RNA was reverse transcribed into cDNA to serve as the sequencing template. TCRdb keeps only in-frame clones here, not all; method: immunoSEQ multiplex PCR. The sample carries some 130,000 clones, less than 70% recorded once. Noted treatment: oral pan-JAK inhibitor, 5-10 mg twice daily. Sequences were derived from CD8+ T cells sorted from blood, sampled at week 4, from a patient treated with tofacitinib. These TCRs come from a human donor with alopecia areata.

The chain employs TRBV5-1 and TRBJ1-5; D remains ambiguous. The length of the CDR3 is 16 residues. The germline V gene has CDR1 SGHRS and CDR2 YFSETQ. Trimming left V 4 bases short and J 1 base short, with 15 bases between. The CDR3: CASSPAEGWSNQPQHF. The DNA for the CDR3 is TGCGCCAGCAGCCCCGCAGAGGGATGGAGCAATCAGCCCCAGCATTTT.

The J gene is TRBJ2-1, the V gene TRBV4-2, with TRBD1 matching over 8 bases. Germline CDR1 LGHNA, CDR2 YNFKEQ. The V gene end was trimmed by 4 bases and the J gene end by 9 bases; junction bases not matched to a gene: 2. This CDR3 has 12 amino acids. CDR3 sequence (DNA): TGTGCCAGCAGCCCAGGGGGCGGTGAGCAGTTCTTC. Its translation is CASSPGGGEQFF.

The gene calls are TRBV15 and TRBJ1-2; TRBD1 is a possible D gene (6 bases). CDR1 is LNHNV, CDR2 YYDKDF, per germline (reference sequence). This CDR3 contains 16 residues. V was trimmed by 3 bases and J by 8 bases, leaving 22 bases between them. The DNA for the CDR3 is TGTGCCACCAGCAGGGACTACAGGGAGGTCGCGCCCGGCTACACCTTC. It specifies CATSRDYREVAPGYTF.

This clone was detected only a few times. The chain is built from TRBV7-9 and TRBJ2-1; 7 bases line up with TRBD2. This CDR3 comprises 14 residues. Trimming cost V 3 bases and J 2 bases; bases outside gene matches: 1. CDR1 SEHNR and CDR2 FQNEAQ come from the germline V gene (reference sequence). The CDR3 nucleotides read TGTGCCAGCAGCTTTACTAGCGCCTACAATGAGCAGTTCTTC. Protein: CASSFTSAYNEQFF. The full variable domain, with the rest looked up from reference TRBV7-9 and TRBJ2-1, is DTGVSQNPRHKITKRGQNVTFRCDPISEHNRLYWYRQTLGQGPEFLTYFQNEAQLEKSRLLSDRFSAERPKGSFSTLEIQRTEQGDSAMYLCASSFTSAYNEQFFGPGTRLTVL.

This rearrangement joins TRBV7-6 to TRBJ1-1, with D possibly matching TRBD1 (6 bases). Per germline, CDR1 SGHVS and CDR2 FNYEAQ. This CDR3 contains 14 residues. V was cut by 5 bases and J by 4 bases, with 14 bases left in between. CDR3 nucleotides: TGTGCCAGCAGCCTGACAGGAGGGACCACTGAAGCTTTCTTT. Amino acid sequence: CASSLTGGTTEAFF.

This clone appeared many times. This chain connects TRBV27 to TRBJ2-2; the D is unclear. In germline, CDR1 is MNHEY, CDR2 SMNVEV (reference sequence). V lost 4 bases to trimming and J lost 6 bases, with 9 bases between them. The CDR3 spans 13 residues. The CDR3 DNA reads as TGTGCCAGCAGTTCCCTTGGGGCCGGGGAGCTGTTTTTT. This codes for CASSSLGAGELFF.

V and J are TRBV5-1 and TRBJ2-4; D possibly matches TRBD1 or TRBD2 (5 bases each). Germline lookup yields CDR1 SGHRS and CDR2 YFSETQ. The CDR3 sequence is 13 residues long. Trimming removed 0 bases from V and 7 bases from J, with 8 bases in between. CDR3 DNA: TGCGCCAGCAGCTTGGACGGGGCCAACATTCAGTACTTC. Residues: CASSLDGANIQYF.

CDR3 region: CASSLSMAGHNSPLHF. The DNA for the CDR3 is TGTGCCAGCAGTTTATCGATGGCAGGCCATAATTCACCCCTCCACTTT. This chain connects TRBV27 to TRBJ1-6; D gene uncertain. Per germline, CDR1 MNHEY and CDR2 SMNVEV (reference sequence). Trimming shortened V by 0 bases and J by 5 bases, and 11 bases separated the two germline ends. The CDR3 sequence is 16 residues long.

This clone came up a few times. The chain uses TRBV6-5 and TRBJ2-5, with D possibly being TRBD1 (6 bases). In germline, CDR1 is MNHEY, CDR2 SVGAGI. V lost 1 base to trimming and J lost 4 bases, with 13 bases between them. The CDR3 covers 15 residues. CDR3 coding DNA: TGTGCCAGCAGTTACTATCTTGGGGGCCGAGAGACCCAGTACTTC. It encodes CASSYYLGGRETQYF.

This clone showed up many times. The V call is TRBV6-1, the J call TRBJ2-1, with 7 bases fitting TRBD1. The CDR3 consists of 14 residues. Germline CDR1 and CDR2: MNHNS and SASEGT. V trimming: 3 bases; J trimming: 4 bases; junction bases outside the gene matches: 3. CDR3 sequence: CASSEPRGYNEQFF. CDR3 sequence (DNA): TGTGCCAGCAGTGAGCCCAGGGGGTACAATGAGCAGTTCTTC.

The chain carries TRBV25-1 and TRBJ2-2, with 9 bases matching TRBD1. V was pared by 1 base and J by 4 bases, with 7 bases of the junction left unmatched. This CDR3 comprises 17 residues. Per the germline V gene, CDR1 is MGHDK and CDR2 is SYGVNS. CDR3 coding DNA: TGTGCCAGCAGTGAATTTGGGACAGGGTGGGGCACCGGGGAGCTGTTTTTT. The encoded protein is CASSEFGTGWGTGELFF.

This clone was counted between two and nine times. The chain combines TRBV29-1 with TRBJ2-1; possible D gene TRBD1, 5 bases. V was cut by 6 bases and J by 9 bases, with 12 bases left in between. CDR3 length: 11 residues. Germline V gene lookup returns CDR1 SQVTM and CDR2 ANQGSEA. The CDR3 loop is CSVKGSGEQFF. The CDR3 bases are TGCAGCGTAAAGGGGTCCGGTGAGCAGTTCTTC.

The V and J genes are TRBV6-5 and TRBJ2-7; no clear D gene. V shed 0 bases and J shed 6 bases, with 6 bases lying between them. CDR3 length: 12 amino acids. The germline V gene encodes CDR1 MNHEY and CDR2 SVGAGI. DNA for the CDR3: TGTGCCAGCAGTTACTCGGGTAGCGAGCAGTACTTC. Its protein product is CASSYSGSEQYF.

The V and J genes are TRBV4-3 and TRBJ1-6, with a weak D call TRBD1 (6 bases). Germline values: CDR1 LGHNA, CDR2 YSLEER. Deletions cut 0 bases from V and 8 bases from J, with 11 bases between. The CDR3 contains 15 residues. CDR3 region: CASSQERGPHSPLHF. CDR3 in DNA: TGCGCCAGCAGCCAAGAGCGGGGGCCGCATTCACCCCTCCACTTT.

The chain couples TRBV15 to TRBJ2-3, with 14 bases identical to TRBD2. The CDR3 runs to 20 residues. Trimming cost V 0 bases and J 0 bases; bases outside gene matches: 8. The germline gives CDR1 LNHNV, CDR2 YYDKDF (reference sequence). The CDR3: CATSRDGGLAGAFSTDTQYF. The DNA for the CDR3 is TGTGCCACCAGCAGAGATGGGGGACTAGCGGGGGCCTTTAGCACAGATACGCAGTATTTT.

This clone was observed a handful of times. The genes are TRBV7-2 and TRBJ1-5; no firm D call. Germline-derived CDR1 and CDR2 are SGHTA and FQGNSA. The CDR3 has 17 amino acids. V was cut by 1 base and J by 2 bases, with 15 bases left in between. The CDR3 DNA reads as TGTGCCAGCAGCTTAGATATTTTGCAAAGGGGCAATCAGCCCCAGCATTTT. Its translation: CASSLDILQRGNQPQHF.

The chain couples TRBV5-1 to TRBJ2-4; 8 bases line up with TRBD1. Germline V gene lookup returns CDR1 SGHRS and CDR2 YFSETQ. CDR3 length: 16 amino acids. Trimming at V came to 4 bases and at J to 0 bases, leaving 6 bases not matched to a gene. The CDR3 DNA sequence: TGCGCCAGCAGCCCGACAGGGGCCATAGCCAAAAACATTCAGTACTTC. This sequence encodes CASSPTGAIAKNIQYF.

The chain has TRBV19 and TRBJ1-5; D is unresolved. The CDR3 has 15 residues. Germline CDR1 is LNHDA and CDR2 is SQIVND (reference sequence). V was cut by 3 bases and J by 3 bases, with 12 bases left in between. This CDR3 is CASSIMGSFNQPQHF. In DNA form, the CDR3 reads TGTGCCAGTAGTATTATGGGTTCGTTCAATCAGCCCCAGCATTTT.

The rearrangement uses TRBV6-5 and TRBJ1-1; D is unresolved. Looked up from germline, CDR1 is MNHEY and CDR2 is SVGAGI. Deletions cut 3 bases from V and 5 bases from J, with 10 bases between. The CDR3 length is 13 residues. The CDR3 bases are TGTGCCAGCAGTTATTATCCGGGAACTGAAGCTTTCTTT. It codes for CASSYYPGTEAFF.

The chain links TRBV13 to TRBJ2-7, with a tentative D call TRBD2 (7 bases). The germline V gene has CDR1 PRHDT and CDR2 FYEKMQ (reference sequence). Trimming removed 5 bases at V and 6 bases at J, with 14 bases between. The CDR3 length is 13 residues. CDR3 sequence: CASSPAGEGEQYF. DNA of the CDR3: TGTGCCAGCAGCCCCGCAGGGGAGGGCGAGCAGTACTTC. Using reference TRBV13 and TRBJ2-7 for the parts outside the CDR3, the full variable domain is AAGVIQSPRHLIKEKRETATLKCYPIPRHDTVYWYQQGPGQDPQFLISFYEKMQSDKGSIPDRFSAQQFSDYHSELNMSSLELGDSALYFCASSPAGEGEQYFGPGTRLTVT.

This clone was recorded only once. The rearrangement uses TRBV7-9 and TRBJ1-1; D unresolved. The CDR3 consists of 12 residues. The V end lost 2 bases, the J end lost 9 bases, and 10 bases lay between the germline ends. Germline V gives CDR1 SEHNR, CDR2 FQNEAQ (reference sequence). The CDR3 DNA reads TGTGCCAGCAGCTTACTAACCCCAAAAGCTTTCTTT. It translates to CASSLLTPKAFF.

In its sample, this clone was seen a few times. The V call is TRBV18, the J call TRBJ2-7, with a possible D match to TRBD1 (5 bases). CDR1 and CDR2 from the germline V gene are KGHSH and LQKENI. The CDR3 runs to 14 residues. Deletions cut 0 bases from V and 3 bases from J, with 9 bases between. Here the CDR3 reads CASSPPQGYYEQYF. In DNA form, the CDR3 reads TGTGCCAGCTCACCACCCCAGGGATACTACGAGCAGTACTTC.

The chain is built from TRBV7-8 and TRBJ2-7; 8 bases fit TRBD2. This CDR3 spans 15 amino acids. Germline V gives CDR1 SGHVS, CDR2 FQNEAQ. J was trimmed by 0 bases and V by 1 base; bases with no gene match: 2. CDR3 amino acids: CASSLGGGISYEQYF. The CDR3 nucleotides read TGTGCCAGCAGCTTAGGCGGGGGGATCTCCTACGAGCAGTACTTC.

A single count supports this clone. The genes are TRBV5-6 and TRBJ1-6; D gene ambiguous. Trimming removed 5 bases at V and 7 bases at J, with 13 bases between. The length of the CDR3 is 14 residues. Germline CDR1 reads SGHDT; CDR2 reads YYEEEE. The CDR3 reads CASSKEGKNSPLHF. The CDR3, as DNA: TGTGCCAGCAGTAAGGAGGGTAAGAATTCACCCCTCCACTTT.